This TCR beta chain appears in the sequencing data of a study of shared clonotypes between healthy human individuals. The protocol was immunoSEQ multiplex PCR, while the TCRdb copy is restricted to in-frame clones and leaves out a portion. The sample holds around 1.9 million clones; 90% to 95% are singletons and the top ten take 1.5% to 2%. The naive CD8 population came from CD45RO-negative cells selected for CCR7, without terminally differentiated effector memory CD45RA+ cells. With V trimmed by 4 bases and J by 4 bases, 21 bases remained unmatched. Germline V gene data show CDR1 as MGHRA and CDR2 as YSYEKL. The CDR3 spans 19 residues.

Specimen: naive CD8+ T cells from PBMCs. This sequence was found in a man younger than 35 in good health. Some clones in this sample may be carry-over from other donors' samples. The chain links TRBV4-1 to TRBJ2-7, with TRBD2 identical over 8 bases. In DNA form, the CDR3 reads TGCGCCAGCAGCCCGACACTGAGCGGGAGTAAGATCTTGGCTTACGAGCAGTACTTC. This codes for CASSPTLSGSKILAYEQYF.